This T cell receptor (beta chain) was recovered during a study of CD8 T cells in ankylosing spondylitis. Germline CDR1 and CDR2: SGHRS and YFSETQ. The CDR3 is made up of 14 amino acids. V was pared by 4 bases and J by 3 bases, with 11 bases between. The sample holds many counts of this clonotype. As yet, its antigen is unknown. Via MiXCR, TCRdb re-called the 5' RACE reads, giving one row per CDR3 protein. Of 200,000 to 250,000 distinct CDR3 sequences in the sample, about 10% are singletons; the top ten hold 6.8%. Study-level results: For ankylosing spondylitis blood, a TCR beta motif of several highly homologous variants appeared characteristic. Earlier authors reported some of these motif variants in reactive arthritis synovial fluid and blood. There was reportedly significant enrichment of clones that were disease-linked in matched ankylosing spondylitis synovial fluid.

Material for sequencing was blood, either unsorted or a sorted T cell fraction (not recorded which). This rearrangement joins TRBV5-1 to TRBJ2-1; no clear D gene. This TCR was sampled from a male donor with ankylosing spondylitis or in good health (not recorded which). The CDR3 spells CASSPGAIYNEQFF. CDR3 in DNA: TGCGCCAGCAGCCCTGGAGCCATCTACAATGAGCAGTTCTTC.